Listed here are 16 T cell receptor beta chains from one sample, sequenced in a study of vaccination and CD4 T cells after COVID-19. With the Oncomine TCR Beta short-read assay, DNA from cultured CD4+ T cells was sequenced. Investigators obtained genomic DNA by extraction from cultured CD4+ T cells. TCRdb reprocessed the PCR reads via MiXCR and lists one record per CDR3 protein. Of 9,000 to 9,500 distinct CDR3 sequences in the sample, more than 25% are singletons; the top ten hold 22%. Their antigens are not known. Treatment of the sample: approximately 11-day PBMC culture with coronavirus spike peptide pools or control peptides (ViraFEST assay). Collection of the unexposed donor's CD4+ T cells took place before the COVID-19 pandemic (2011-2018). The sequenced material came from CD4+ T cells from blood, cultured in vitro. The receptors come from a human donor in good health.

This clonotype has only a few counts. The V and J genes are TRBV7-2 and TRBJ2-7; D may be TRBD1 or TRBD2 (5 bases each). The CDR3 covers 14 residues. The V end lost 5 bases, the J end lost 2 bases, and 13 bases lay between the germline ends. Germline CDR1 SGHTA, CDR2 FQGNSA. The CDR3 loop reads CASSTRPGPYEQYF. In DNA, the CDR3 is TGTGCCAGCAGCACCAGGCCGGGACCCTACGAGCAGTACTTC.

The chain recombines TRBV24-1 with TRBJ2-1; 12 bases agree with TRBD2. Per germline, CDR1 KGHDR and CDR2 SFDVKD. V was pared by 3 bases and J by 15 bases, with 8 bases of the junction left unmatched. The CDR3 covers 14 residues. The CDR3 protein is CATSDPSSGGALFF. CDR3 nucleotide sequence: TGTGCCACCAGTGATCCTTCTAGCGGGGGGGCCCTGTTCTTC.

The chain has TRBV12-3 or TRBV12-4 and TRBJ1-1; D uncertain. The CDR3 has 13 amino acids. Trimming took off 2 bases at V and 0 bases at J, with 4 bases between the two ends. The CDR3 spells CASSLYLNTEAFF. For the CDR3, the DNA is TGTGCCAGCAGTTTATACCTGAACACTGAAGCTTTCTTT.

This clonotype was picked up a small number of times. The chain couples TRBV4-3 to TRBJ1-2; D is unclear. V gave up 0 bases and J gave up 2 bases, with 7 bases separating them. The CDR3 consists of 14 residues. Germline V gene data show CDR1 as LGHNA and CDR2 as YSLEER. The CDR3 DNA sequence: TGCGCCAGCAGCCAAGATTATGGAAACTATGGCTACACCTTC. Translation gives CASSQDYGNYGYTF.

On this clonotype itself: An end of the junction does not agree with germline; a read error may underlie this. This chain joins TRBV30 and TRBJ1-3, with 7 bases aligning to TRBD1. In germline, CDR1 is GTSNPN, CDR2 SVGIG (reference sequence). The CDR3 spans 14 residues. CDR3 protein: CARSGTLQGVTIYF. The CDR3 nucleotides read TGTGCCCGGAGCGGGACCTTGCAGGGGGTCACCATATATTTT.

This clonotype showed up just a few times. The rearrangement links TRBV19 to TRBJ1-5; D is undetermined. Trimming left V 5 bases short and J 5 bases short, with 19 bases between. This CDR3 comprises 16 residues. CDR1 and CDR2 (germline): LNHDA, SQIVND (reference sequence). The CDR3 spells CASSAPGLGLYQPQHF. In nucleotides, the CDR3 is TGTGCCAGTAGTGCCCCGGGCCTGGGTTTATATCAGCCCCAGCATTTT.

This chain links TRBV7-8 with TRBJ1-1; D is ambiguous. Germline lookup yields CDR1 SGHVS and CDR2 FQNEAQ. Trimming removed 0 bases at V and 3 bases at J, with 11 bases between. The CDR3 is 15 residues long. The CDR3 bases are TGTGCCAGCAGCTTAGCCCCCGCACAACACACTGAAGCTTTCTTT. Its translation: CASSLAPAQHTEAFF.

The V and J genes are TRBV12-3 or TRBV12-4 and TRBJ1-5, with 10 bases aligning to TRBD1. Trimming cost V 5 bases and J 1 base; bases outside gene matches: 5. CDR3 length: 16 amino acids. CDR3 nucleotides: TGTGCCAGCAGTACCCGGACAGGGGGAAGCAATCAGCCCCAGCATTTT. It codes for CASSTRTGGSNQPQHF.

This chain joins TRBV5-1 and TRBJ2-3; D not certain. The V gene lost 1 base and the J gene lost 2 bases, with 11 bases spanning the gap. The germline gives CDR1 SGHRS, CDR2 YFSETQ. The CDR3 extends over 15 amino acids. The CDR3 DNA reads TGCGCCAGCAGCTTGAGTGTAGGATACACAGATACGCAGTATTTT. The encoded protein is CASSLSVGYTDTQYF.

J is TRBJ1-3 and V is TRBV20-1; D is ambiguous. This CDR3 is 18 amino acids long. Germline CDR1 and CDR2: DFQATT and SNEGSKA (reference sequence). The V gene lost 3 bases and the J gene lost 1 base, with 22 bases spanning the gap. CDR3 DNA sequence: TGCAGTGCTAGTCCGTTGCAAGCCGGACTTAGATCTGGAAACACCATATATTTT. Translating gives CSASPLQAGLRSGNTIYF.

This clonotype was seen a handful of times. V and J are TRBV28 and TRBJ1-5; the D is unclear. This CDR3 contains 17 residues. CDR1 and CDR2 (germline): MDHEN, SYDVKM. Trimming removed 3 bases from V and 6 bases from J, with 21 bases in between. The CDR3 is CASSFANLYEGGQPQHF. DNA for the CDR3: TGTGCCAGCAGTTTCGCGAATCTATACGAGGGCGGTCAGCCCCAGCATTTT.

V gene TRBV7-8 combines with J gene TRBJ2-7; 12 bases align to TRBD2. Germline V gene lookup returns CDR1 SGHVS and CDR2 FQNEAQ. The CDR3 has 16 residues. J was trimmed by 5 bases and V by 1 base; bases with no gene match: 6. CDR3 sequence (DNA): TGTGCCAGCAGCTTAGGACTAGCGGGAGTAAACCACGAGCAGTACTTC. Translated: CASSLGLAGVNHEQYF.

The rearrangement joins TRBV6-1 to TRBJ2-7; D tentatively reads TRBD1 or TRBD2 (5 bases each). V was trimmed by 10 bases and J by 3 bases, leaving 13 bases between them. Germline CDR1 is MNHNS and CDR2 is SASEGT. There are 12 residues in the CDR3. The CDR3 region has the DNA TGTGCCACCCGAGGGGCAAACTACGAGCAGTACTTC. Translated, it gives CATRGANYEQYF.

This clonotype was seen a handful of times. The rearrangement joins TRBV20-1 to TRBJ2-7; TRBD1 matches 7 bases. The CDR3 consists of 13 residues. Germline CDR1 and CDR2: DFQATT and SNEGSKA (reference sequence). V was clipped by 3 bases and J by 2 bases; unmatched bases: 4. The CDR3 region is CSARTGLTYEQYF. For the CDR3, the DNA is TGCAGTGCTAGGACAGGGTTAACCTACGAGCAGTACTTC.

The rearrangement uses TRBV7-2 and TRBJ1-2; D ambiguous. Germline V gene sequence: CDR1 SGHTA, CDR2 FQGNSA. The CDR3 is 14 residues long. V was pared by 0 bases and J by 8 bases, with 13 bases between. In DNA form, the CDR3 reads TGTGCCAGCAGCTTAGCGTCCAGGCGGTTGGGCTACACCTTC. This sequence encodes CASSLASRRLGYTF.

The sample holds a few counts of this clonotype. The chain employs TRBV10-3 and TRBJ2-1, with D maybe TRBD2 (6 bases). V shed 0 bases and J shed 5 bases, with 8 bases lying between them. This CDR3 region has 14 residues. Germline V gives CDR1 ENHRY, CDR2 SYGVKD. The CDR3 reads CAISESSGNNEQFF. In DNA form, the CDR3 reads TGTGCCATCAGTGAGTCTAGCGGAAACAATGAGCAGTTCTTC.